The clone carrying this T cell receptor (beta chain) was counted between two and nine times. Antigen specificity is unknown. Cultured CD4+ T-cell DNA underwent Oncomine TCR Beta short-read sequencing. From CD4+ T cells that had been cultured, genomic DNA was extracted. TCRdb redid the calling of the PCR reads with MiXCR, one entry per CDR3 protein. Of thousands of distinct CDR3 sequences in the sample, about 45% were seen once. Documented treatment: roughly 11-day PBMC culture with coronavirus spike peptide pools or control peptides (ViraFEST assay). The unexposed donor's CD4+ T cells were collected before the COVID-19 pandemic (2011-2018). After culture for about ten days, isolation of CD4+ T cells was performed by negative selection. The entry originates in a study of vaccination and CD4 T cells after COVID-19. Study-wide context: Convalescents were six males and four females, two of them Hispanic.

Germline CDR1 is SGHRS and CDR2 is YFSETQ. Between the trimmed V and J ends, which lost 4 bases and 3 bases, there was a span of 15 bases. CDR3 length: 15 residues. The chain carries TRBV5-1 and TRBJ2-3; a weak D match, TRBD2 (5 bases). Specimen: CD4+ T cells from blood, cultured in vitro. This TCR came from a human donor in good health. The DNA for the CDR3 is TGCGCCAGCAGCCCGGCAGTCTGGGAGACAGATACGCAGTATTTT. Its translation: CASSPAVWETDTQYF.